This entry describes one T cell receptor beta chain. Its target is not known. The repertoire was sequenced with immunoSEQ multiplex PCR; TCRdb's copy has only in-frame clones and lacks some. Of approximately 93,000 clones in the sample, around 90% are singletons; the top ten hold approximately 0.069%. The sample originates from a study of graft-versus-host responses after intestinal transplantation. About the study: Once they had received anti-thymocyte globulin induction, all recipients took tacrolimus and steroids for three to four years.

Overall study findings and caveats: Circulating GvH clones peaking coincided with falling HvG clones soon after transplant. Recipient bone marrow held GvH clones, some seen earlier in ileum or blood.

The CDR3 totals 17 residues. Germline V gives CDR1 SGHVS, CDR2 FQNEAQ. V lost 5 bases, J lost 0 bases, and 19 bases lay in between. Sample: unstimulated CD8+ T cells sorted from spleen or lymph node cells, taken before transplant. This TCR came from a human donor who was the organ donor for an intestinal transplant. The chain employs TRBV7-8 and TRBJ2-5; TRBD2 is a possible D gene (5 bases). For the CDR3, the DNA is TGTGCCAGCAGCGCACCAATTGAGGCGGGCGACCAAGAGACCCAGTACTTC. It codes for CASSAPIEAGDQETQYF. The entire variable domain, with the rest obtained from reference TRBV7-8 and TRBJ2-5, is as follows: GAGVSQSPRYKVAKRGQDVALRCDPISGHVSLFWYQQALGQGPEFLTYFQNEAQLDKSGLPSDRFFAERPEGSVSTLKIQRTQQEDSAVYLCASSAPIEAGDQETQYFGPGTRLLVL.